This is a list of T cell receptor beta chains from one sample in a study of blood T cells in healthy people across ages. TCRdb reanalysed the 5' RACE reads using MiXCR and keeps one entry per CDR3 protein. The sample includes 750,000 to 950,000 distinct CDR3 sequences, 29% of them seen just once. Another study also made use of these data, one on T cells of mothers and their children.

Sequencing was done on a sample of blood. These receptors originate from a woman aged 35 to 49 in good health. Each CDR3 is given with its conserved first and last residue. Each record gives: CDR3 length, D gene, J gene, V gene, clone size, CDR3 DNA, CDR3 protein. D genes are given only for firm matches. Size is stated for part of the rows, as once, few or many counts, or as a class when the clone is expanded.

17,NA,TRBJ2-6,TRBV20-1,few,TGCAGTGCTAGACGGTCCGGTGACCCCTCTGGGGCCAACGTCCTGACTTTC,CSARRSGDPSGANVLTF
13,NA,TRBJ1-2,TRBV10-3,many,TGTGCCATCCCATCCCCTACAAAGTATGGCTACACCTTC,CAIPSPTKYGYTF
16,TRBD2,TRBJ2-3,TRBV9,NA,TGTGCCAGCAGCGTAGGAACTAGCGAGAGCACAGATACGCAGTATTTT,CASSVGTSESTDTQYF
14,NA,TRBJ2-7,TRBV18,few,TGTGCCAGCTCACCCCCCCAGGTTGGGGTCGAGCAGTACTTC,CASSPPQVGVEQYF
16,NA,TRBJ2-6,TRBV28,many,TGTGCCAGCACCCCTTCCGGGGGCACTGGGGCCAACGTCCTGACTTTC,CASTPSGGTGANVLTF
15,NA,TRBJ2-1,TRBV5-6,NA,TGTGCCAGCAGCTTGGGGGCCCCTAAGTACAATGAGCAGTTCTTC,CASSLGAPKYNEQFF
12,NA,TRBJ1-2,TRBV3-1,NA,TGTGCCAGCAGCCAAGCAGGGCTTGGCTACACCTTC,CASSQAGLGYTF
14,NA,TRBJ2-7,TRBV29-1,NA,TGCAGCGTTGAAACCCGGGGTAGCAACTACGAGCAGTACTTC,CSVETRGSNYEQYF
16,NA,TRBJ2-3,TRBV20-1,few,TGCAGTGCTAGTAGGACCAGACAGATACGCACAGATACGCAGTATTTT,CSASRTRQIRTDTQYF
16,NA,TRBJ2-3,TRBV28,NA,TGTGCCAGCAGCCCTCTCGCTCAGGGGTTCACAGATACGCAGTATTTT,CASSPLAQGFTDTQYF
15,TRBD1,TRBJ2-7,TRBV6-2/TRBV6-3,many,TGTGCCAGCAGTCGGACAGGGACTTCGTTCTCGGAGCAGTACTTC,CASSRTGTSFSEQYF
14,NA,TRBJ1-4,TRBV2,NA,TGTGCCAGCAACCAAGGCGGACACGCCGAAAAACTGTTTTTT,CASNQGGHAEKLFF
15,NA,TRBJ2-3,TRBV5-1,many,TGCGCCAGCAGCTTGGCCGCAGGGTTGACAGATACGCAGTATTTT,CASSLAAGLTDTQYF
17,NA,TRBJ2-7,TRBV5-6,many,TGTGCCAGCAGCTCACCCTTGGGACGATCAAGCTCCTACGAGCAGTACTTC,CASSSPLGRSSSYEQYF
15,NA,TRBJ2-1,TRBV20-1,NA,TGCAGTGCAAGCCCACAGGTGTTCTCCTACAATGAGCAGTTCTTC,CSASPQVFSYNEQFF